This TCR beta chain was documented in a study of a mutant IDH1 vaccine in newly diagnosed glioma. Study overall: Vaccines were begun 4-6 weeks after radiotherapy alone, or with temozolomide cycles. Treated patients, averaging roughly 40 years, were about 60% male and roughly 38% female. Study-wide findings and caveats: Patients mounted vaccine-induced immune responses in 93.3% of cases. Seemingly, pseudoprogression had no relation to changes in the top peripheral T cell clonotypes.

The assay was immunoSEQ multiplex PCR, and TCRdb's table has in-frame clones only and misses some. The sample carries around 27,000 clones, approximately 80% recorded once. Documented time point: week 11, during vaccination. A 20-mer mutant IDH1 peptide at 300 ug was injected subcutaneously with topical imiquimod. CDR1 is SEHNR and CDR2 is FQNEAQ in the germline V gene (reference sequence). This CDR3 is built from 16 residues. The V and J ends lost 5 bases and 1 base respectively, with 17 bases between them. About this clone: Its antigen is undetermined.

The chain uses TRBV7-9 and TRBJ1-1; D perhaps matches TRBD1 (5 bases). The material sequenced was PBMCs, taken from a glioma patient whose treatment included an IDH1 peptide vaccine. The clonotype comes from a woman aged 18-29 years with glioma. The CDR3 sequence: CASSPPRGARNTEAFF. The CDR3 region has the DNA TGTGCCAGCAGCCCCCCTCGAGGGGCCCGGAACACTGAAGCTTTCTTT. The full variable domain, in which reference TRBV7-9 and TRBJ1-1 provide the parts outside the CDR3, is DTGVSQNPRHKITKRGQNVTFRCDPISEHNRLYWYRQTLGQGPEFLTYFQNEAQLEKSRLLSDRFSAERPKGSFSTLEIQRTEQGDSAMYLCASSPPRGARNTEAFFGQGTRLTVV.